The 24 T cell receptor beta chains below come from one sample, sequenced in a study of blood T cell repertoires in COVID-19 (dated by TCRdb to about 2020). The library was obtained by the immunoSEQ multiplex PCR assay. Drawn from immuneACCESS, this table holds only the in-frame rearrangements with V and J called that TCRdb kept. Clones are partly lost; checked studies trace under half to an unresolved V gene and leave the rest unexplained. The sample profile shows about 190,000 clones; 80% of them were found once. The biggest ten clones account for less than 7% of the sample. The material sequenced was peripheral blood. All receptors derive from a man aged 55 to 69 with acute or convalescent COVID-19.

The V call is TRBV3-1 (or the pseudogene TRBV3-2), the J call TRBJ2-3; D is possibly TRBD2 (6 bases). From germline, CDR1 is LGHDT and CDR2 YNNKEL (reference sequence). The CDR3 is made up of 16 amino acids. The germline V and J ends were trimmed by 0 bases and 0 bases, with 10 bases remaining between them. The CDR3 region has the DNA TGTGCCAGCAGCCAAGAGGGAGCGGGTAGCACAGATACGCAGTATTTT. As protein: CASSQEGAGSTDTQYF.

The chain uses TRBV6-5 and TRBJ2-1, with 8 bases aligning to TRBD1. The CDR3 totals 15 residues. V was clipped by 5 bases and J by 5 bases; unmatched bases: 8. The germline gives CDR1 MNHEY, CDR2 SVGAGI. In nucleotides, the CDR3 is TGTGCCAGCAGTCCGGACAGGGCCAGAAACAATGAGCAGTTCTTC. Translating it yields CASSPDRARNNEQFF.

The rearrangement joins TRBV2 to TRBJ2-1; tentatively, D is TRBD2 (6 bases). V lost 7 bases to trimming and J lost 5 bases, with 9 bases between them. The CDR3 covers 12 residues. Germline loops: CDR1 SNHLY, CDR2 FYNNEI. This CDR3 reads CASTLADNEQFF. The DNA of the CDR3 is TGTGCCAGCACCTTAGCGGACAATGAGCAGTTCTTC.

This chain uses TRBV6-5 with TRBJ2-1; 7 nucleotides align to TRBD2. Germline values: CDR1 MNHEY, CDR2 SVGAGI. Trimming took 7 bases from V and 4 from J; bases not matched to a gene: 7. This CDR3 is built from 14 residues. Written as DNA, the CDR3 is TGTGCCAGCACTGGACTAGAGAATTACAATGAGCAGTTCTTC. Protein: CASTGLENYNEQFF.

This clone appeared a few times. The rearrangement links TRBV3-1 (or the pseudogene TRBV3-2) to TRBJ1-1; TRBD1 is a possible D gene (5 bases). Trimming took 0 bases from V and 0 from J, leaving 11 bases between them. Looked up from germline, CDR1 is LGHDT and CDR2 is YNNKEL (reference sequence). This CDR3 spans 16 amino acids. CDR3 bases: TGTGCCAGCAGCCAAGATACCGCAGGGTTGAACACTGAAGCTTTCTTT. Residues: CASSQDTAGLNTEAFF.

The genes are TRBV19 and TRBJ2-7; D not certain. Trimming pared 4 bases from V and 4 bases from J, leaving 5 bases between. CDR1 and CDR2 from the germline V gene are LNHDA and SQIVND (reference sequence). The CDR3 is 11 amino acids. The CDR3 DNA sequence: TGTGCCAGTAGTAATTATTACGAGCAGTACTTC. It is translated as CASSNYYEQYF. Filled out from reference TRBV19 and TRBJ2-7, the complete variable domain reads DGGITQSPKYLFRKEGQNVTLSCEQNLNHDAMYWYRQDPGQGLRLIYYSQIVNDFQKGDIAEGYSVSREKKESFPLTVTSAQKNPTAFYLCASSNYYEQYFGPGTRLTVT.

The CDR3 protein is CASVITGKGNTEAFF. The CDR3, as DNA: TGTGCCAGCGTCATTACAGGGAAAGGGAACACTGAAGCTTTCTTT. The V gene is TRBV5-4, the J gene TRBJ1-1; the D gene is possibly TRBD1 (6 bases). CDR3 length equals 15 residues. V was cut by 7 bases and J by 1 base, with 17 bases left in between. The germline V gene encodes CDR1 SGHNT and CDR2 YYREEE (reference sequence).

The chain employs TRBV3-1 (or the pseudogene TRBV3-2) and TRBJ2-1; D call uncertain. The CDR3 spans 12 residues. Trimming pared 1 base from V and 12 bases from J, leaving 10 bases between. Germline V gives CDR1 LGHDT, CDR2 YNNKEL (reference sequence). The CDR3 nucleotides are TGTGCCAGCAGCCAAGGTCGGCGGTGGCAGTTCTTC. Translating gives CASSQGRRWQFF.

The chain uses TRBV5-5 and TRBJ1-2; TRBD1 aligns across 8 bases. The CDR3 loop spans 15 amino acids. Germline V gene data show CDR1 as SGHKS and CDR2 as YYEKEE (reference sequence). V gave up 4 bases and J gave up 4 bases; unmatched junction bases: 9. CDR3 residues: CASSRDRGYVYGYTF. The DNA for the CDR3 is TGTGCCAGCAGCCGCGACAGGGGCTATGTCTATGGCTACACCTTC.

This clone appeared a single time. The chain has TRBV7-2 and TRBJ2-1, with TRBD2 identical over 16 bases. Germline lookup yields CDR1 SGHTA and CDR2 FQGNSA. The CDR3 spans 19 residues. Germline trimming cut 5 bases from V and 0 bases from J; bases unmatched to any gene: 7. The CDR3 DNA follows: TGTGCCAGCAGCAAACCGGGACTAGCGGGGGGGAGCTCCTACAATGAGCAGTTCTTC. The encoded protein is CASSKPGLAGGSSYNEQFF.

The gene calls are TRBV27 and TRBJ1-5, with TRBD1 matching 8 bases. The CDR3 runs to 14 residues. The germline CDR1 and CDR2 sequences are MNHEY and SMNVEV (reference sequence). J lost 7 bases, V lost 6 bases, and 8 bases had no gene match. The CDR3 is CASSADRGGQPQHF. The CDR3 coding sequence is TGTGCCAGCAGCGCTGACAGGGGAGGACAGCCCCAGCATTTT.

The gene calls are TRBV6-5 and TRBJ2-1, with D perhaps matching TRBD2 (6 bases). V lost 2 bases and J lost 9, with 17 bases in between. The CDR3 extends over 15 amino acids. CDR1 and CDR2 (germline): MNHEY, SVGAGI. The CDR3 here is CASSYPPRERAEQFF. The CDR3 DNA is TGTGCCAGCAGTTACCCCCCCCGGGAGCGGGCTGAGCAGTTCTTC.

The chain links TRBV5-8 to TRBJ1-4, with D perhaps TRBD1 (6 bases). This CDR3 contains 13 residues. Trimming stripped 3 bases from V and 8 bases from J, with 11 bases between. The germline V gene has CDR1 SGHTS and CDR2 YDEGEE. Here the CDR3 reads CASSWDMAEKLFF. The CDR3 region has the DNA TGTGCCAGCAGCTGGGACATGGCGGAAAAACTGTTTTTT. Variable domain in full (rest from reference TRBV5-8 and TRBJ1-4): EAGVTQSPTHLIKTRGQQATLRCSPISGHTSVYWYQQALGLGLQFLLWYDEGEERNRGNFPPRFSGRQFPNYSSELNVNALELEDSALYLCASSWDMAEKLFFGSGTQLSVL.

V and J are TRBV30 and TRBJ1-5, with D hard to call. This CDR3 comprises 13 residues. Germline-derived CDR1 and CDR2 are GTSNPN and SVGIG (reference sequence). V was cut by 0 bases and J by 0 bases, with 3 bases left in between. CDR3 sequence (DNA): TGTGCCTGGAGTGTTAATAGCAATCAGCCCCAGCATTTT. Translation: CAWSVNSNQPQHF. Complete variable domain (other parts from reference TRBV30 and TRBJ1-5): SQTIHQWPATLVQPVGSPLSLECTVEGTSNPNLYWYRQAAGRGLQLLFYSVGIGQISSEVPQNLSASRPQDRQFILSSKKLLLSDSGFYLCAWSVNSNQPQHFGDGTRLSIL.

CDR3 nucleotides: TGTGCCAGCATCCCGATAGGGGGAGAGACCCAGTACTTC. This encodes CASIPIGGETQYF. This rearrangement joins TRBV7-2 to TRBJ2-5, with D maybe TRBD1 (6 bases). CDR1 and CDR2 (germline): SGHTA, FQGNSA. The V end was cut by 7 bases, the J end by 4 bases, with 13 bases between. The CDR3 runs to 13 residues.

The chain links TRBV27 to TRBJ1-2; D gene unclear. Between the trimmed V and J ends, which lost 0 bases and 2 bases, there was a span of 7 bases. CDR1 and CDR2 from the germline V gene are MNHEY and SMNVEV (reference sequence). This CDR3 is 14 amino acids long. CDR3: CASSLSPRNYGYTF. The CDR3 nucleotides read TGTGCCAGCAGTTTATCGCCCCGGAACTATGGCTACACCTTC.

J is TRBJ1-4 and V is TRBV2; D unresolved. There are 14 residues in the CDR3. Germline values: CDR1 SNHLY, CDR2 FYNNEI. V lost 8 bases, J lost 1 base, and 11 bases lay in between. The CDR3 sequence is CASERRGTNEKLFF. The CDR3 DNA is TGTGCCAGCGAGAGGCGCGGAACTAATGAAAAACTGTTTTTT.

The genes are TRBV5-1 and TRBJ2-3; D possibly corresponds to TRBD2 (5 bases). CDR1 and CDR2 from the germline V gene are SGHRS and YFSETQ. Trimming shortened V by 1 base and J by 0 bases, and 12 bases separated the two germline ends. This CDR3 region has 16 residues. CDR3: CASSLRADSSTDTQYF. CDR3 bases: TGCGCCAGCAGCTTGAGAGCGGACTCTAGCACAGATACGCAGTATTTT.

The chain combines TRBV12-5 with TRBJ1-4; maybe TRBD1 (6 bases). The germline V and J ends were trimmed by 0 bases and 7 bases, with 15 bases remaining between them. The CDR3 extends over 16 amino acids. Germline V gene data show CDR1 as LGHNT and CDR2 as FRNRAP. In DNA, the CDR3 is TGTGCTAGTGGTTTGGTACTGGGCAGGGGAGTTGAAAAACTGTTTTTT. Translating it yields CASGLVLGRGVEKLFF.

This clone was picked up one time. The rearrangement uses TRBV5-4 and TRBJ2-1; TRBD2 aligns across 11 bases. CDR1 and CDR2 from the germline V gene are SGHNT and YYREEE (reference sequence). The CDR3 covers 15 residues. V gave up 4 bases and J gave up 6 bases; unmatched junction bases: 6. The CDR3 coding sequence is TGTGCCAGCAGCCATGTAGCGGGAGGGACCAATGAGCAGTTCTTC. Translated: CASSHVAGGTNEQFF.

The rearrangement joins TRBV10-3 to TRBJ2-1, with 7 bases identical to TRBD2. V dropped 6 bases and J dropped 7; count of bases not matched to a gene: 18. Germline-derived CDR1 and CDR2 are ENHRY and SYGVKD. This CDR3 has 17 residues. The CDR3 bases are TGTGCCATCAGGCCGGCTATCGGCGGGAGTAGTTTAAATGAGCAGTTCTTC. It specifies CAIRPAIGGSSLNEQFF.

This clone has a handful of counts. The rearrangement uses TRBV3-1 (or the pseudogene TRBV3-2) and TRBJ2-3; D is perhaps TRBD1 (6 bases). From germline, CDR1 is LGHDT and CDR2 YNNKEL (reference sequence). This CDR3 has 17 residues. Trimming took 0 bases from V and 3 from J, leaving 16 bases between them. The CDR3 DNA reads TGTGCCAGCAGCCAAGACCCCCGAACAGGGCCGACAGATACGCAGTATTTT. It is translated as CASSQDPRTGPTDTQYF.

The chain employs TRBV24-1 and TRBJ2-7; no clear D gene. V was pared by 12 bases and J by 3 bases, with 11 bases between. In germline, CDR1 is KGHDR, CDR2 SFDVKD. The CDR3 totals 11 residues. CDR3 sequence: CASRGDYEQYF. DNA for the CDR3: TGTGCCTCCCGAGGAGACTACGAGCAGTACTTC.

The chain joins TRBV5-1 to TRBJ2-1; 10 bases align to TRBD2. V shed 1 base and J 1 base; nucleotides not matched to a gene: 2. CDR3 length: 16 residues. Germline values: CDR1 SGHRS, CDR2 YFSETQ. The CDR3 DNA sequence: TGCGCCAGCAGCTTGCTAGCGGGAGCATCCTACAATGAGCAGTTCTTC. Protein: CASSLLAGASYNEQFF.